This T cell receptor (beta chain) was recorded in a study of T cells in Graves' hyperthyroidism and ophthalmopathy. Overall study findings and caveats: Onset of ophthalmopathy came a median around 7.1 months after the model predicted it.

Amplification of TCR beta CDR3 regions was performed using RNA transcripts as template. In the first-round RT-PCR of the TCR CDR3, the HTBI primer set was used. TCRdb used MiXCR to reprocess the multiplex PCR reads, holding one entry per CDR3 protein. The repertoire holds approximately 330,000 distinct CDR3 sequences, with roughly 18% as singletons. J lost 4 bases, V lost 7 bases, and 0 bases had no gene match. CDR3 length equals 12 residues. Germline CDR1 and CDR2: MDHEN and SYDVKM. Disease duration under 2 months; hyperthyroidism patients were aged 18 to 65. With regard to this clonotype: Its antigen is as yet unknown.

Material for sequencing was blood. This receptor was taken from a woman between 45 and 60 years old with Graves' hyperthyroidism. V and J are TRBV28 and TRBJ2-7; 11 nucleotides line up with TRBD2. The CDR3 sequence: CASTSGRYEQYF. The CDR3 DNA follows: TGTGCCAGCACTAGCGGGAGGTACGAGCAGTACTTC.